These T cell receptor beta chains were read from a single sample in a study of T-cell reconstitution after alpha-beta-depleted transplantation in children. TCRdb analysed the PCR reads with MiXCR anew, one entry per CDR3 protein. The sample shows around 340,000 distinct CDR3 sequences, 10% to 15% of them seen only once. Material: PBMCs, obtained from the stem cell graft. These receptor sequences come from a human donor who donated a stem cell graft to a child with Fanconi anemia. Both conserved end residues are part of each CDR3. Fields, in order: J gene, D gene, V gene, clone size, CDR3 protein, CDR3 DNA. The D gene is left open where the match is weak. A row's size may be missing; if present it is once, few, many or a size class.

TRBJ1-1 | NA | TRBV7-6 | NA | CASSDGGGDRPNSEAFF | TGTGCCAGCAGCGATGGTGGGGGGGACCGACCGAACTCTGAAGCTTTCTTT
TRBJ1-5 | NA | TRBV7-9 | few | CASSLGPEYSNQPQHF | TGTGCCAGCAGCTTAGGGCCGGAATATAGCAATCAGCCCCAGCATTTT
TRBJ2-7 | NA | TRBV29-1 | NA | CSGSFVPGEQYF | TGCAGCGGGTCGTTTGTACCAGGCGAGCAGTACTTC
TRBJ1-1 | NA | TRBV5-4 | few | CASSETGSVPGAEAFF | TGTGCCAGCAGCGAAACCGGGTCCGTGCCAGGCGCTGAAGCTTTCTTT
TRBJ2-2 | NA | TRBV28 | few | CASSDFTGELFF | TGTGCCAGCTCAGACTTTACCGGGGAGCTGTTTTTT
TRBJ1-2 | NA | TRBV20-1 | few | CSALKGPVYGYTF | TGCAGTGCTCTAAAAGGGCCCGTCTATGGCTACACCTTC
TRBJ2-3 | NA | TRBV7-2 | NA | CASSFRQAPDTQYF | TGTGCCAGCAGCTTTCGCCAGGCTCCAGATACGCAGTATTTT
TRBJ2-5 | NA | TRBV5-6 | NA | CASRPDRREETQYF | TGTGCCAGCAGACCAGACAGAAGGGAGGAGACCCAGTACTTC
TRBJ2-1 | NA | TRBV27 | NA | CASSGPAAVPAVMEQFF | TGTGCCAGCAGCGGGCCCGCTGCTGTCCCGGCCGTAATGGAGCAGTTCTTC
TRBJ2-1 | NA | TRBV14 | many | CASSPVPVNGRNEQFF | TGTGCCAGCAGCCCTGTCCCAGTGAATGGCAGGAATGAGCAGTTCTTC
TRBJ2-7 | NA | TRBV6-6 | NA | CASTGRSYEQYF | TGTGCCAGCACGGGGCGGTCCTACGAGCAGTACTTC
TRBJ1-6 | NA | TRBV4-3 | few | CASSQDSNSPLHF | TGCGCCAGCAGCCAAGATTCGAATTCACCCCTCCACTTT
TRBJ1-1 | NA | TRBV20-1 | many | CSVDEAFF | TGCAGTGTGGATGAAGCTTTCTTT
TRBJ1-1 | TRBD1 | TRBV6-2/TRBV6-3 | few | CASSSVTGGGQEAFF | TGTGCCAGCAGTTCTGTGACAGGGGGCGGACAAGAAGCTTTCTTT
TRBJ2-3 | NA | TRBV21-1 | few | CASSKGYTDTQYF | TGTGCCAGCAGCAAGGGCTACACAGATACGCAGTATTTT
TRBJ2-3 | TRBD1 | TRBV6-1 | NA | CASRRGQTTDTQYF | TGTGCCAGCAGAAGGGGACAGACCACAGATACGCAGTATTTT
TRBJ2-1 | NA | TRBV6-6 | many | CASSYQRYEQFF | TGTGCCAGCAGTTACCAAAGGTATGAGCAGTTCTTC
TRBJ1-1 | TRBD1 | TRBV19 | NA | CASSTGTDEAFF | TGTGCCAGTAGTACGGGGACAGATGAAGCTTTCTTT
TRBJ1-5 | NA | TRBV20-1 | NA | CSARDIRSGLSNQPQHF | TGCAGTGCTAGAGATATCAGGTCTGGTCTTAGCAATCAGCCCCAGCATTTT
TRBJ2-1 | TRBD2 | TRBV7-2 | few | CASSYTTSGYNEQFF | TGTGCCAGCAGCTATACGACTAGCGGGTACAATGAGCAGTTCTTC
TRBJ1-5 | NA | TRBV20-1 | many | CSARDSRGNQPQHF | TGCAGTGCTAGAGATAGCAGGGGCAATCAGCCCCAGCATTTT
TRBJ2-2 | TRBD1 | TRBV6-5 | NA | CASSYHLSSDRVWELFF | TGTGCCAGCAGTTACCACCTTTCCTCCGACAGGGTCTGGGAGCTGTTTTTT
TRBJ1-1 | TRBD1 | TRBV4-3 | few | CASSQDRGRTEAFF | TGCGCCAGCAGCCAGGACAGGGGGCGAACTGAAGCTTTCTTT
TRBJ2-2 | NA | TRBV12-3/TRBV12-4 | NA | CASSKDFTGELFF | TGTGCCAGCTCTAAGGATTTCACCGGGGAGCTGTTTTTT
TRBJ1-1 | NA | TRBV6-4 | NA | CASSDSRNTEAFF | TGTGCCAGCAGTGACTCGAGGAACACTGAAGCTTTCTTT
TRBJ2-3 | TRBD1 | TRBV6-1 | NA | CASSKGTGVFTDTQYF | TGTGCCAGCAGTAAGGGGACAGGGGTTTTCACAGATACGCAGTATTTT
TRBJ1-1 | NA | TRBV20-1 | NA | CSARITATNTEAFF | TGCAGTGCTAGAATTACGGCTACGAACACTGAAGCTTTCTTT
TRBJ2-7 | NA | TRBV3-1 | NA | CASSQDPGQIEQYF | TGTGCCAGCAGCCAAGACCCGGGGCAAATAGAGCAGTACTTC
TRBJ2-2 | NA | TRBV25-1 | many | CASTGTTNTGELFF | TGTGCCAGCACCGGGACAACGAACACCGGGGAGCTGTTTTTT
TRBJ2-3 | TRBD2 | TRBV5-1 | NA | CASSLQRGDTDTQYF | TGCGCCAGCAGCTTGCAGCGGGGGGACACAGATACGCAGTATTTT
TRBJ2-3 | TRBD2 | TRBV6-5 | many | CASSLLTSADTQYF | TGTGCCAGCAGCCTACTCACTAGCGCAGATACGCAGTATTTT
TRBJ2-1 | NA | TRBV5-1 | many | CASSLAPSNEQFF | TGCGCCAGCAGCCTGGCCCCGTCCAATGAGCAGTTCTTC
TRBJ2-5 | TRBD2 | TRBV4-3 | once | CASSQGGTRRETQYF | TGCGCCAGCAGCCAAGGGGGGACTAGAAGAGAGACCCAGTACTTC
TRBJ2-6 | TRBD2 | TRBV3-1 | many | CASSHSGDFGLATAGANVLTF | TGTGCCAGCAGCCATTCCGGCGACTTTGGACTAGCAACAGCAGGGGCCAACGTCCTGACTTTC
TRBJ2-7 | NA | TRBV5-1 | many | CASSLQGLNSYEQYF | TGCGCCAGCAGCCTGCAGGGGTTGAACTCCTACGAGCAGTACTTC